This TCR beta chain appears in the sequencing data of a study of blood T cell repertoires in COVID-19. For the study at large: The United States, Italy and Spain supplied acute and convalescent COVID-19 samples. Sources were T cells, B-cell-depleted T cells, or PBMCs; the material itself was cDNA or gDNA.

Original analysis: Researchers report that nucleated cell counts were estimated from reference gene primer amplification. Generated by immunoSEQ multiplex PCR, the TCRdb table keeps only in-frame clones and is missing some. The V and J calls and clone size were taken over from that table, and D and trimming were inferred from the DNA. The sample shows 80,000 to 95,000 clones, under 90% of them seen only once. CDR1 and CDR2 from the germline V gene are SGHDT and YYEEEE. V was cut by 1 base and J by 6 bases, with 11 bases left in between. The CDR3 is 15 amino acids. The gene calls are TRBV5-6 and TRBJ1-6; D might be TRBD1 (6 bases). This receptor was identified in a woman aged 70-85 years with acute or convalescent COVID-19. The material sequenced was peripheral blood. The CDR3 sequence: CASSLFGRGNSPLHF. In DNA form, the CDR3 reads TGTGCCAGCAGCTTGTTCGGCAGGGGTAATTCACCCCTCCACTTT.